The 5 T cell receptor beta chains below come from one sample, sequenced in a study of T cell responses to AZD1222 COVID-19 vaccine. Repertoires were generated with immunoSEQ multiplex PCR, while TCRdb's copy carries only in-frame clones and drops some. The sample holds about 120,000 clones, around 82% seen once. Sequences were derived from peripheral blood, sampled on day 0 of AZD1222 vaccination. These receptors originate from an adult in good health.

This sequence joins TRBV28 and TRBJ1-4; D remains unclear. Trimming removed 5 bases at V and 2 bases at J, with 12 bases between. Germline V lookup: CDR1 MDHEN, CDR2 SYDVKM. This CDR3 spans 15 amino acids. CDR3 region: CASSGPGETNEKLFF. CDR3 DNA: TGTGCCAGCAGTGGCCCCGGGGAGACTAATGAAAAACTGTTTTTT.

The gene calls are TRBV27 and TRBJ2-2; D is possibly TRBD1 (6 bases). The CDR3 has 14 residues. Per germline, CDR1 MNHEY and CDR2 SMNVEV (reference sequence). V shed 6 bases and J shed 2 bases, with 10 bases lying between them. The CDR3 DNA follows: TGTGCCAGCAGCCTGGGACAAAACACCGGGGAGCTGTTTTTT. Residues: CASSLGQNTGELFF.

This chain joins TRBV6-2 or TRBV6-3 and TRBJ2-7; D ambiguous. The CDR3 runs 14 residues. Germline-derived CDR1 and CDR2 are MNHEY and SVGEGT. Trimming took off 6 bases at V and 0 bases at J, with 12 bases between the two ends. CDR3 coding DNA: TGTGCCAGCAGCGAGGTTGGGGACTCCTACGAGCAGTACTTC. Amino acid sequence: CASSEVGDSYEQYF.

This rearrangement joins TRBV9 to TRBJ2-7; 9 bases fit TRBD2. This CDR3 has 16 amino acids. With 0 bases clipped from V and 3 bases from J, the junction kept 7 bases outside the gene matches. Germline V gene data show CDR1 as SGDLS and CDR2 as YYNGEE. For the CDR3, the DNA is TGTGCCAGCAGCGTAGGCCTAGCGGGGACTATCTACGAGCAGTACTTC. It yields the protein CASSVGLAGTIYEQYF.

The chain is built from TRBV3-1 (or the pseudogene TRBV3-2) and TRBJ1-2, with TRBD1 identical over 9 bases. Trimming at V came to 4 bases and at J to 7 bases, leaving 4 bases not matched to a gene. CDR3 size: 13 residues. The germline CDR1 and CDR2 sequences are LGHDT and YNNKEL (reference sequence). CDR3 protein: CASSPGTGFGYTF. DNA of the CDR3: TGTGCCAGCAGCCCCGGGACAGGGTTTGGCTACACCTTC.